A single sample gave rise to the 16 T cell receptor beta chains below, sequenced in a study of control samples from healthy donors and cancer patients. The table came from immunoSEQ multiplex PCR; TCRdb's copy has only in-frame clones and leaves some out. This table holds more than 70,000 clones, about 95% found once. The source material was blood. The receptors shown here come from a woman aged 25 to 39 in good health.

This chain connects TRBV2 to TRBJ2-7, with D perhaps TRBD1 or TRBD2 (5 bases each). Germline V CDR1 and CDR2: SNHLY, FYNNEI. The CDR3 covers 15 residues. Trimming left V 6 bases short and J 6 bases short, with 21 bases between. This CDR3 is CASRPAVGDRSEQYF. The DNA for the CDR3 is TGTGCCAGCAGACCTGCGGTGGGGGATCGTTCCGAGCAGTACTTC. The full variable domain, completed using reference TRBV2 and TRBJ2-7, is EPEVTQTPSHQVTQMGQEVILRCVPISNHLYFYWYRQILGQKVEFLVSFYNNEISEKSEIFDDQFSVERPDGSNFTLKIRSTKLEDSAMYFCASRPAVGDRSEQYFGPGTRLTVT.

This clone was recorded a few times. The genes are TRBV19 and TRBJ2-7, with 9 nucleotides matching TRBD2. Germline values: CDR1 LNHDA, CDR2 SQIVND (reference sequence). There are 13 residues in the CDR3. The V segment lost 1 base and the J segment 5 bases; nucleotides outside the gene matches: 0. The CDR3 DNA reads as TGTGCCAGTAGTATAGGACTAGCGGACGAGCAGTACGTC. Translated, it gives CASSIGLADEQYV.

The chain has TRBV5-6 and TRBJ2-7; 9 positions match TRBD1. This CDR3 is 17 amino acids long. V dropped 4 bases and J dropped 1; count of bases not matched to a gene: 12. CDR1 SGHDT and CDR2 YYEEEE come from the germline V gene. The CDR3 DNA reads TGTGCCAGCAGCCCCGGAAGACAGGGGGTAAGGTCCTACGAGCAGTACTTC. Encoded protein: CASSPGRQGVRSYEQYF.

The chain combines TRBV18 with TRBJ2-5; tentative D call: TRBD2 (5 bases). The V gene's germline CDR1 is KGHSH and CDR2 LQKENI. The CDR3 runs to 15 residues. Trimming took 3 bases from V and 5 from J, leaving 16 bases between them. The CDR3 region is CASSPRVGSEETQYF. For the CDR3, the DNA is TGTGCCAGCTCACCGAGGGTTGGCAGCGAGGAGACCCAGTACTTC. Filled out from reference TRBV18 and TRBJ2-5, the complete variable domain reads NAGVMQNPRHLVRRRGQEARLRCSPMKGHSHVYWYRQLPEEGLKFMVYLQKENIIDESGMPKERFSAEFPKEGPSILRIQQVVRGDSAAYFCASSPRVGSEETQYFGPGTRLLVL.

This chain uses TRBV6-5 with TRBJ1-1; D unresolved. Germline CDR1 reads MNHEY; CDR2 reads SVGAGI. The CDR3 length is 13 residues. Trimming removed 6 bases at V and 6 bases at J, with 14 bases between. CDR3 in amino acids: CASRDASYAEAFF. As DNA, the CDR3 is TGTGCCAGCAGGGACGCTAGCTACGCTGAAGCTTTCTTT.

The CDR3 loop is CASKFREGDTEAFF. In nucleotides, the CDR3 is TGTGCCAGCAAGTTTCGCGAGGGGGACACTGAAGCTTTCTTT. The genes are TRBV6-4 and TRBJ1-1; the D gene is possibly TRBD1 (6 bases). The ends were cut back, 7 bases at V and 3 bases at J, with 15 bases in the middle. The CDR3 totals 14 residues. In germline, CDR1 is MRHNA, CDR2 SNTAGT.

The V and J genes are TRBV7-8 and TRBJ1-3; D is undetermined. The V and J ends lost 5 bases and 4 bases respectively, with 12 bases between them. This CDR3 has 14 amino acids. Germline CDR1 and CDR2: SGHVS and FQNEAQ. CDR3 region: CASSPRQRGNTIYF. Written as DNA, the CDR3 is TGTGCCAGCAGCCCTAGACAACGGGGAAACACCATATATTTT.

The chain couples TRBV5-1 to TRBJ1-1; tentative D call: TRBD1 (6 bases). V was shortened by 3 bases and J by 11 bases, with 14 bases between the two germline ends. Germline CDR1 reads SGHRS; CDR2 reads YFSETQ. The CDR3 length is 12 residues. The CDR3 here is CASSWDTLPAFF. The CDR3 DNA sequence: TGCGCCAGCAGCTGGGACACGCTTCCGGCTTTCTTT. The entire variable domain, with the rest obtained from reference TRBV5-1 and TRBJ1-1, is as follows: KAGVTQTPRYLIKTRGQQVTLSCSPISGHRSVSWYQQTPGQGLQFLFEYFSETQRNKGNFPGRFSGRQFSNSRSEMNVSTLELGDSALYLCASSWDTLPAFFGQGTRLTVV.

The chain links TRBV5-1 to TRBJ2-5; 9 bases line up with TRBD2. This CDR3 has 16 residues. Germline lookup yields CDR1 SGHRS and CDR2 YFSETQ. With V trimmed by 0 bases and J by 1 base, 4 bases remained unmatched. The CDR3 here is CASSLGLAGAQETQYF. CDR3 nucleotides: TGCGCCAGCAGCTTGGGTTTAGCGGGGGCCCAAGAGACCCAGTACTTC.

The chain couples TRBV5-1 to TRBJ2-2; 7 bases line up with TRBD1. Losses at the gene ends were 4 bases for V and 1 base for J; bases not matched to a gene: 4. There are 15 residues in the CDR3. The germline V gene has CDR1 SGHRS and CDR2 YFSETQ. DNA of the CDR3: TGCGCCAGCAGCCCGCGACAGGGGAACACCGGGGAGCTGTTTTTT. This translates into CASSPRQGNTGELFF.

This chain links TRBV27 with TRBJ2-2; 7 bases are a match to TRBD2. Trimming took 8 bases from V and 5 from J; bases not matched to a gene: 8. Germline values: CDR1 MNHEY, CDR2 SMNVEV (reference sequence). The CDR3 totals 14 residues. The CDR3 reads CASQKGEGTGELFF. Here the CDR3 DNA reads TGTGCCAGCCAAAAAGGGGAGGGGACCGGGGAGCTGTTTTTT.

The chain is built from TRBV14 and TRBJ2-2; 8 bases fit TRBD1. Trimming cost V 3 bases and J 0 bases; bases outside gene matches: 3. Germline CDR1 is SGHDN and CDR2 is FVKESK. This CDR3 region has 16 residues. The CDR3 DNA reads as TGTGCCAGCAGCCATGGACAGGGCGCGAACACCGGGGAGCTGTTTTTT. The encoded protein is CASSHGQGANTGELFF.

This CDR3 reads CASSLAQNNSPLHF. CDR3 coding DNA: TGTGCCAGCAGCTTGGCCCAAAATAATTCACCCCTCCACTTT. The chain recombines TRBV5-6 with TRBJ1-6, with D uncertain. From germline, CDR1 is SGHDT and CDR2 YYEEEE. The CDR3 sequence is 14 residues long. Trimming left V 0 bases short and J 5 bases short, with 6 bases between.

This clone was observed a handful of times. The J gene is TRBJ1-2, the V gene TRBV2; D is perhaps TRBD1 (5 bases). Trimming removed 4 bases from V and 6 bases from J, with 12 bases in between. Germline V lookup: CDR1 SNHLY, CDR2 FYNNEI. This CDR3 has 13 residues. The CDR3 bases are TGTGCCAGCAGTGTTAGAAGGGGTGATGGCTACACCTTC. Translated: CASSVRRGDGYTF. Full variable domain (rest looked up from reference TRBV2 and TRBJ1-2): EPEVTQTPSHQVTQMGQEVILRCVPISNHLYFYWYRQILGQKVEFLVSFYNNEISEKSEIFDDQFSVERPDGSNFTLKIRSTKLEDSAMYFCASSVRRGDGYTFGSGTRLTVV.

The gene calls are TRBV7-8 and TRBJ1-2; D is unclear. This CDR3 spans 16 amino acids. V lost 5 bases and J lost 2, with 18 bases in between. CDR1 and CDR2 from the germline V gene are SGHVS and FQNEAQ. The CDR3, as DNA: TGTGCCAGCAGCCCCCTAATGACGGAGCAAAACTATGGCTACACCTTC. Its translation: CASSPLMTEQNYGYTF.

The sample holds one count of this clone. The chain carries TRBV4-1 and TRBJ1-1, with 7 bases identical to TRBD1. V dropped 3 bases and J dropped 8; count of bases not matched to a gene: 6. Germline CDR1 reads MGHRA; CDR2 reads YSYEKL. This CDR3 is built from 13 residues. The CDR3 nucleotides are TGCGCCAGCAGCCATTCGGCAGGGGGAGAAGCTTTCTTT. Amino acid sequence: CASSHSAGGEAFF.